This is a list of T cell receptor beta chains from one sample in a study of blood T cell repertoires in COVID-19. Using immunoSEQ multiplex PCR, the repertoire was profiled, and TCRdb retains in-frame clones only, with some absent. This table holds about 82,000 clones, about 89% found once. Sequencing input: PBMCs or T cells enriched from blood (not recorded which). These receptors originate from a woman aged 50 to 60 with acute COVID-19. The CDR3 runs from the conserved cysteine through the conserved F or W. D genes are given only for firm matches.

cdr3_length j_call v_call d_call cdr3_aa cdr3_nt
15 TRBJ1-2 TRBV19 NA CASSPNTARPYGYTF TGTGCCAGTAGTCCTAATACCGCGCGCCCCTATGGCTACACCTTC
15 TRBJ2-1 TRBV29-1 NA CSVEDQPTYYNEQFF TGCAGCGTTGAAGATCAACCTACCTACTACAATGAGCAGTTCTTC
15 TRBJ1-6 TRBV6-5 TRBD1 CASSLTGTGNSPLHF TGTGCCAGCAGTTTAACCGGGACAGGGAATTCACCCCTCCACTTT
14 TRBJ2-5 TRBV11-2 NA CASSHGRPQETQYF TGTGCCAGCAGCCATGGGAGACCCCAAGAGACCCAGTACTTC
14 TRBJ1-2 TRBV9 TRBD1 CASSPGQGLYGYTF TGTGCCAGCAGCCCGGGACAGGGGCTCTATGGCTACACCTTC
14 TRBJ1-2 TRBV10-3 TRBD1 CAISEGTGFYGYTF TGTGCCATCAGTGAGGGGACAGGGTTCTATGGCTACACCTTC
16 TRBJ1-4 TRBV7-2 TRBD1 CASSSLPGTGLEKLFF TGTGCCAGCAGCTCCCTCCCGGGGACAGGACTTGAAAAACTGTTTTTT
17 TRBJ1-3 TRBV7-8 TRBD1 CASSTLTGGRSGNTIYF TGTGCCAGCAGCACCTTGACAGGGGGTCGATCTGGAAACACCATATATTTT
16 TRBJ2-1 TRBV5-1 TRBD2 CASSLASGSPYGEQFF TGCGCCAGCAGCTTGGCGAGCGGGAGCCCTTACGGTGAGCAGTTCTTC
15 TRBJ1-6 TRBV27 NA CASSSGTLENSPLHF TGTGCCAGCAGTTCCGGGACATTGGAGAATTCACCCCTCCACTTT
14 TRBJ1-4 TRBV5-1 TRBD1 CASSFGTVNEKLFF TGCGCCAGCAGCTTCGGGACAGTTAATGAAAAACTGTTTTTT
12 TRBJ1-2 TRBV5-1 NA CASSPNRDGYTF TGCGCCAGCAGCCCAAACAGGGATGGCTACACCTTC
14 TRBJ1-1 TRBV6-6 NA CASSYSGPDTEAFF TGTGCCAGCAGTTACTCTGGGCCGGACACTGAAGCTTTCTTT
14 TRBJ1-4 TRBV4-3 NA CASSQDRGGEKLFF TGCGCCAGCAGCCAAGACAGGGGAGGGGAAAAACTGTTTTTT
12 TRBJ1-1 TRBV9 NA CASSPTEIEAFF TGTGCCAGCAGCCCGACAGAGATTGAAGCTTTCTTT
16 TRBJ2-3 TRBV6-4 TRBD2 CASSESLAEPTDTQYF TGTGCCAGCAGTGAAAGTCTAGCGGAGCCCACAGATACGCAGTATTTT
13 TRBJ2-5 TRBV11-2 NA CASSLSYDQAQYF TGTGCCAGCAGCTTAAGTTATGACCAGGCCCAGTACTTC
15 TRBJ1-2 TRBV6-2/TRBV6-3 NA CASSSPFAGNYGYTF TGTGCCAGCAGCTCACCATTTGCCGGTAACTATGGCTACACCTTC
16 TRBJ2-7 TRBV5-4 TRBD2 CASSLGLAGGLYEQYF TGTGCCAGCAGCTTGGGACTAGCGGGAGGACTTTACGAGCAGTACTTC
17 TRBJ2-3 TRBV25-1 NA CASSELRLAFSTDTQYF TGTGCCAGCAGTGAATTGCGGCTAGCGTTTAGCACAGATACGCAGTATTTT
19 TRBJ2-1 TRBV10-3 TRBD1 CAIRGQWTGGLSSYNEQFF TGTGCCATCAGGGGGCAATGGACAGGGGGCCTTAGCTCCTACAATGAGCAGTTCTTC
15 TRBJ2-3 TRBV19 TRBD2 CASSRRAGGPDTQYF TGTGCCAGTAGTAGACGAGCGGGAGGGCCAGATACGCAGTATTTT
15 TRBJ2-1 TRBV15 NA CATSRDGDSNNEQFF TGTGCCACCAGCAGAGATGGAGACAGCAACAATGAGCAGTTCTTC
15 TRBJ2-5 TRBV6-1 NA CASSEGLQGQETQYF TGTGCCAGCAGTGAAGGTCTCCAGGGTCAAGAGACCCAGTACTTC